One and the same sample provided the 23 T cell receptor beta chains below, sequenced in a study of patients and donors after allogeneic stem cell transplantation. Via MiXCR, TCRdb re-called the RT-PCR reads, giving one row per CDR3 protein. This repertoire shows roughly 880,000 distinct CDR3 sequences, about 20% found once; its top ten account for roughly 6%. Sequences were obtained from blood, either unsorted or a sorted T cell fraction (not recorded which). Receptor source: a human donor who was either an allogeneic HSCT recipient or a stem cell or donor lymphocyte infusion donor (not recorded which). It is not recorded whose cells these are; they may come from a transplant donor.

About this clonotype: Its ends do not fully match the called genes, so a read error is possible. The V and J genes are TRBV5-1 and TRBJ2-7; D call uncertain. The CDR3 is 12 residues long. Germline CDR1 SGHRS, CDR2 YFSETQ. CDR3 sequence: CASSLEPGPLNF. The CDR3, as DNA: TGCGCCAGCAGCTTGGAACCGGGCCCTCTTAACTTC.

V and J are TRBV2 and TRBJ1-5, with D tentatively TRBD1 (5 bases). The CDR3 is 17 amino acids. V was trimmed by 4 bases and J by 1 base, leaving 17 bases between them. Germline CDR1 SNHLY, CDR2 FYNNEI. The DNA for the CDR3 is TGTGCCAGCAGTGTCCTTTCGGGGGGATGGAGCAATCAGCCCCAGCATTTT. This encodes CASSVLSGGWSNQPQHF.

This chain uses TRBV6-1 with TRBJ2-7; 8 positions agree with TRBD2. The CDR3 is made up of 13 amino acids. J was trimmed by 2 bases and V by 11 bases; bases with no gene match: 8. Germline CDR1 is MNHNS and CDR2 is SASEGT. The CDR3 here is CAVPTGRAYEQYF. The CDR3 DNA is TGTGCCGTTCCAACCGGGAGGGCCTACGAGCAGTACTTC.

This clonotype was picked up a small number of times. The V and J genes are TRBV20-1 and TRBJ2-1; TRBD2 agrees at 13 bases. The CDR3 covers 16 residues. Unmatched junction bases numbered 9, after V lost 5 bases and J lost 5 bases. Germline CDR1 is DFQATT and CDR2 is SNEGSKA (reference sequence). The CDR3 is CSALRRTSGGHNEQFF. The CDR3 coding sequence is TGCAGTGCTCTCAGGCGGACTAGCGGGGGACACAATGAGCAGTTCTTC.

The gene calls are TRBV20-1 and TRBJ1-2; possibly TRBD1 for D (6 bases). The V and J ends lost 3 bases and 5 bases respectively, with 19 bases between them. Germline V lookup: CDR1 DFQATT, CDR2 SNEGSKA (reference sequence). The length of the CDR3 is 15 residues. CDR3 sequence (DNA): TGCAGTGCTAGTGATTTAAGGACAGCAAGATATGGCTACACCTTC. This sequence encodes CSASDLRTARYGYTF.

The gene calls are TRBV12-3 or TRBV12-4 and TRBJ2-6, with D possibly being TRBD2 (6 bases). Trimming stripped 5 bases from V and 3 bases from J, with 23 bases between. The CDR3 consists of 19 residues. CDR3 protein: CASSPRLQPLGGGANVLTF. The CDR3 DNA sequence: TGTGCCAGCAGTCCCAGACTGCAACCCCTGGGGGGTGGGGCCAACGTCCTGACTTTC.

The chain recombines TRBV14 with TRBJ2-7; D tentatively fits TRBD1 or TRBD2 (5 bases each). The CDR3 is made up of 15 amino acids. The V gene's germline CDR1 is SGHDN and CDR2 FVKESK. Trimming removed 3 bases at V and 1 base at J, with 13 bases between. CDR3 sequence reads: CASSQGTAISYEQYF. DNA of the CDR3: TGTGCCAGCAGCCAGGGGACGGCGATTTCCTACGAGCAGTACTTC.

This clonotype was recorded many times. The genes are TRBV7-9 and TRBJ1-1; perhaps TRBD1 as D (6 bases). The CDR3 is made up of 14 amino acids. The V and J ends lost 0 bases and 10 bases respectively, with 15 bases between them. From germline, CDR1 is SEHNR and CDR2 FQNEAQ (reference sequence). This CDR3 reads CASSLAGQGGGAFF. The CDR3, as DNA: TGTGCCAGCAGCTTAGCTGGGCAGGGAGGGGGAGCTTTCTTT.

This chain connects TRBV7-9 to TRBJ1-2; D may be TRBD1 (6 bases). Germline CDR1 is SEHNR and CDR2 is FQNEAQ (reference sequence). The CDR3 consists of 13 residues. The CDR3, as DNA: TGTGCGTCGGTACGGGGGCCTAACTATGGCTACACCTTC. It is translated as CASVRGPNYGYTF. Full variable domain (outside the CDR3, taken from reference TRBV7-9 and TRBJ1-2): DTGVSQNPRHKITKRGQNVTFRCDPISEHNRLYWYRQTLGQGPEFLTYFQNEAQLEKSRLLSDRFSAERPKGSFSTLEIQRTEQGDSAMYLCASVRGPNYGYTFGSGTRLTVV.

A few counts support this clonotype. This chain connects TRBV9 to TRBJ2-1; weak D call: TRBD2 (5 bases). CDR3 size: 15 residues. V was clipped by 3 bases and J by 6 bases, with 16 bases between them. CDR1 and CDR2 (germline): SGDLS, YYNGEE. CDR3 bases: TGTGCCAGCAGCGCCCCCGGGCCCGGGGTCAATGAGCAGTTCTTC. This codes for CASSAPGPGVNEQFF. Complete variable domain (other parts from reference TRBV9 and TRBJ2-1): DSGVTQTPKHLITATGQRVTLRCSPRSGDLSVYWYQQSLDQGLQFLIQYYNGEERAKGNILERFSAQQFPDLHSELNLSSLELGDSALYFCASSAPGPGVNEQFFGPGTRLTVL.

The chain uses TRBV7-2 and TRBJ2-2; 10 positions agree with TRBD2. After removal of 3 bases from V and 9 bases from J, the junction contained 7 bases not matched to a gene. There are 15 residues in the CDR3. Germline-derived CDR1 and CDR2 are SGHTA and FQGNSA. The CDR3 region has the DNA TGTGCCAGCAGCTTTAACAGCGGGGGGGTCTGGGAGCTGTTTTTT. It codes for CASSFNSGGVWELFF.

The chain recombines TRBV7-9 with TRBJ2-5; no firm D call. This CDR3 has 13 residues. V was clipped by 5 bases and J by 5 bases, with 12 bases between them. Germline CDR1 SEHNR, CDR2 FQNEAQ (reference sequence). The CDR3 here is CASSPFLTETQYF. In DNA, the CDR3 is TGTGCCAGCAGCCCCTTTCTGACGGAGACCCAGTACTTC.

The rearrangement links TRBV20-1 to TRBJ1-2; 9 nucleotides match TRBD1. V lost 0 bases to trimming and J lost 8 bases; unmatched junction nucleotides: 10. The length of the CDR3 is 15 residues. The germline V gene encodes CDR1 DFQATT and CDR2 SNEGSKA (reference sequence). The CDR3 DNA is TGCAGTGCTAGAGAGTCGGCACAGGGGGCGAAGGGCTACACCTTC. Translation gives CSARESAQGAKGYTF.

The V gene is TRBV30, the J gene TRBJ2-1; tentatively, D is TRBD2 (6 bases). Germline V gene data show CDR1 as GTSNPN and CDR2 as SVGIG (reference sequence). The CDR3 loop spans 11 amino acids. V was pared by 3 bases and J by 6 bases, with 6 bases between. The DNA for the CDR3 is TGTGCCTGGAGGGGAGGCAATGAGCAGTTCTTC. It encodes CAWRGGNEQFF. Based on the CDR3 plus reference TRBV30 and TRBJ2-1, the full variable domain is SQTIHQWPATLVQPVGSPLSLECTVEGTSNPNLYWYRQAAGRGLQLLFYSVGIGQISSEVPQNLSASRPQDRQFILSSKKLLLSDSGFYLCAWRGGNEQFFGPGTRLTVL.

The chain joins TRBV10-3 to TRBJ1-5; D remains unclear. The CDR3 has 14 amino acids. Germline V CDR1 and CDR2: ENHRY, SYGVKD. The ends were cut back, 10 bases at V and 0 bases at J, with 13 bases in the middle. CDR3 protein: CATQEEYSNQPQHF. The CDR3 DNA follows: TGTGCCACCCAAGAAGAGTATAGCAATCAGCCCCAGCATTTT.

This clonotype came up many times. The germline gene is not matched at one end of the junction; a read error may be the cause. The rearrangement links TRBV12-3 or TRBV12-4 to TRBJ1-1; no clear D. The CDR3 sequence is 13 residues long. The CDR3: CASSFGRRAEAFF. The CDR3 DNA follows: TGTGCCAGCAGTTTCGGCAGGCGAGCTGAGGCTTTCTTT.

In its sample, this clonotype was seen a few times. The V and J genes are TRBV5-1 and TRBJ2-5; no firm D call. The germline gives CDR1 SGHRS, CDR2 YFSETQ. V lost 2 bases and J 5 bases, leaving 10 bases between the germline ends. This CDR3 contains 13 residues. This CDR3 is CASSFYQRETQYF. The CDR3 region has the DNA TGCGCCAGCAGCTTCTACCAGAGGGAGACCCAGTACTTC.

This clonotype was seen a few times. The genes are TRBV9 and TRBJ2-2, with unresolved D. Trimming stripped 3 bases from V and 8 bases from J, with 14 bases between. In germline, CDR1 is SGDLS, CDR2 YYNGEE. CDR3 length: 14 amino acids. The CDR3 DNA sequence: TGTGCCAGCAGCGCTTCGGGTAGTGGTGGGGAGCTGTTTTTT. This codes for CASSASGSGGELFF.

The CDR3 is CASSPTRDRGKNEAFF. CDR3 sequence (DNA): TGTGCCAGCAGTCCAACGAGGGACAGGGGGAAAAATGAAGCTTTCTTT. The chain recombines TRBV12-3 or TRBV12-4 with TRBJ1-1; TRBD1 matches 11 bases. The CDR3 is 16 amino acids. V shed 5 bases, J shed 7 bases, and the junction held 12 bases outside the gene matches.

The rearrangement uses TRBV12-3 or TRBV12-4 and TRBJ2-7; D gene ambiguous. The CDR3 extends over 13 amino acids. The V end was cut by 7 bases, the J end by 5 bases, with 15 bases between. DNA for the CDR3: TGTGCCAGCACTTTTGACTTGGCGGACGAGCAGTACTTC. Its translation is CASTFDLADEQYF.

The V call is TRBV25-1, the J call TRBJ1-2; D remains ambiguous. The ends were cut back, 7 bases at V and 8 bases at J, with 14 bases in the middle. In germline, CDR1 is MGHDK, CDR2 SYGVNS. The CDR3 covers 12 residues. The CDR3: CASNQALVGYTF. In DNA form, the CDR3 reads TGTGCCAGCAACCAGGCCCTTGTAGGCTACACCTTC.

This clonotype was counted between two and nine times. The chain is built from TRBV7-2 and TRBJ1-4, with 9 bases aligning to TRBD1. Germline V lookup: CDR1 SGHTA, CDR2 FQGNSA. The J segment lost 4 bases and the V segment lost 4 bases, leaving 7 bases of the junction unmatched. This CDR3 is built from 16 residues. The CDR3 loop reads CASSSRGQGRNEKLFF. CDR3 coding DNA: TGTGCCAGCAGCTCCCGGGGACAGGGCCGTAATGAAAAACTGTTTTTT.

V is TRBV30 and J is TRBJ2-5; no reliable D call. Germline loops: CDR1 GTSNPN, CDR2 SVGIG (reference sequence). V was cut by 3 bases and J by 1 base, with 9 bases left in between. The CDR3 length is 13 residues. The CDR3 protein is CAWSYYTQETQYF. In DNA, the CDR3 is TGTGCCTGGAGCTACTATACCCAAGAGACCCAGTACTTC. The whole variable domain, remainder taken from reference TRBV30 and TRBJ2-5, is SQTIHQWPATLVQPVGSPLSLECTVEGTSNPNLYWYRQAAGRGLQLLFYSVGIGQISSEVPQNLSASRPQDRQFILSSKKLLLSDSGFYLCAWSYYTQETQYFGPGTRLLVL.